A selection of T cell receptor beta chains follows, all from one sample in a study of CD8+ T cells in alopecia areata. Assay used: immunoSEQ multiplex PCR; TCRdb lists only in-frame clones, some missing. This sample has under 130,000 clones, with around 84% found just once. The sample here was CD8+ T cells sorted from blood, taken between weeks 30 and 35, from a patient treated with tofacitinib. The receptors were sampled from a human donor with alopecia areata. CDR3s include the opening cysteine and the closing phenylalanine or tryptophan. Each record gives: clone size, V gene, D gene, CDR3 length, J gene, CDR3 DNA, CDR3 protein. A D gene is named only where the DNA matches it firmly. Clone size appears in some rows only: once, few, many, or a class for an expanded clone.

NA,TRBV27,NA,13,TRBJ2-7,TGTGCCAGCAGTGCCGAATCAGGACGGGTGGAGTACTTC,CASSAESGRVEYF
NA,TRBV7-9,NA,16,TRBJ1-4,TGTGCCAGCAGTCATACCATTTCGGGGGCCTACGAAAAACTGTTTTTT,CASSHTISGAYEKLFF
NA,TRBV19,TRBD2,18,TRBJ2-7,TGTGCCAGTAGTCCGGGGACTAGCGGGAGAGCCCCATACTACGAGCAGTACTTC,CASSPGTSGRAPYYEQYF
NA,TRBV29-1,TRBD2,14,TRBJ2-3,TGCAGCGTTGAAGCTACTAGCGACACAGATACGCAGTATTTT,CSVEATSDTDTQYF
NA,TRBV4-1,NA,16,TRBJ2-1,TGCGCCAGCAGCCAAGATCATGGGGGGCCCTACAATGAGCAGTTCTTC,CASSQDHGGPYNEQFF
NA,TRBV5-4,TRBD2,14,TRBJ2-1,TGTGCCAGCAGCTTGGGGACTAGCGACAATGAGCAGTTCTTC,CASSLGTSDNEQFF
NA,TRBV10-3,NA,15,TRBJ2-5,TGTGCCATCAGTGCCGGGCCCGAGGGGGAAGAGACCCAGTACTTC,CAISAGPEGEETQYF
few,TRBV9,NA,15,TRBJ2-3,TGTGCCAGCAGCGTATCTGGGGACTCCACAGATACGCAGTATTTT,CASSVSGDSTDTQYF
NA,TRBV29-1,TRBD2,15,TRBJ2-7,TGCAGCGTTGGGACTAGCGACGAGAGCTCCTACGAGCAGTACTTC,CSVGTSDESSYEQYF
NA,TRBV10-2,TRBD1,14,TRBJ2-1,TGCGCCAGCAGTGCCGACAGGGATGGAAATGAGCAGTTCTTC,CASSADRDGNEQFF
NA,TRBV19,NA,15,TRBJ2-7,TGTGCCAGTAGTATACAGGACAGCCTTTCCTACGAGCAGTACTTC,CASSIQDSLSYEQYF
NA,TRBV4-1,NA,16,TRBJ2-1,TGCGCCAGCAGCCAAGACGGCGGGACCGGGTACAATGAGCAGTTCTTC,CASSQDGGTGYNEQFF
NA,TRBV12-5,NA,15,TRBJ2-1,TGTGCTAGTGGTTTGATAGCGGATCGTTACAATGAGCAGTTCTTC,CASGLIADRYNEQFF
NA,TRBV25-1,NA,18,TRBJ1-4,TGTGCCAGCAGTGAATTCGCAGGGATTTTTCATATCAATGAAAAACTGTTTTTT,CASSEFAGIFHINEKLFF
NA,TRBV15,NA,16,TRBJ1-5,TGTGCCACCAGCAGAGAGGGAGAGTATAGCAATCAGCCCCAGCATTTT,CATSREGEYSNQPQHF
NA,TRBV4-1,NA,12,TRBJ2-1,TGCGCCAGCAGCCAAAGAGCAGGAGAGCAGTTCTTC,CASSQRAGEQFF
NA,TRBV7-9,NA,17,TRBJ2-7,TGTGCCAGCAGCTTACCGCGCGATCTATGGGGGGGCCATGAGCAGTACTTC,CASSLPRDLWGGHEQYF
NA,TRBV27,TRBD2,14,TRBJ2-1,TGTGCCAGCAAGAGCGGGAGCTCCTACAATGAGCAGTTCTTC,CASKSGSSYNEQFF
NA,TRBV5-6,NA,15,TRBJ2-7,TGTGCCAGCAGCCCAACGATCGGACCGTCCTACGAGCAGTACTTC,CASSPTIGPSYEQYF
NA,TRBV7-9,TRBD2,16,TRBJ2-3,TGTGCCAGCAGCCGCTCTAGCGGAGGGAGCACAGATACGCAGTATTTT,CASSRSSGGSTDTQYF
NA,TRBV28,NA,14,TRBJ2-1,TGTGCCAGCTCCCCGGACAGCCTCTACAATGAGCAGTTCTTC,CASSPDSLYNEQFF
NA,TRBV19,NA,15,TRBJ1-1,TGTGCCAGTAAACTATGGACGGACACGAACACTGAAGCTTTCTTT,CASKLWTDTNTEAFF
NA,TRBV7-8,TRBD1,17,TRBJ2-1,TGTGCCAGCAGCTTAGCTACGACAGGGATATTCTACAATGAGCAGTTCTTC,CASSLATTGIFYNEQFF
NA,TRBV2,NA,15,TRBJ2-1,TGTGCCAGCAGATCCGACAGTAGCTCCTACAATGAGCAGTTCTTC,CASRSDSSSYNEQFF
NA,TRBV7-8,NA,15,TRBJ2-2,TGTGCCAGCAGCTTACTGAACACGGATACCGGGGAGCTGTTTTTT,CASSLLNTDTGELFF
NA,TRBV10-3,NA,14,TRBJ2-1,TGTGCCACCCTACCAGGGGGGAACTACAATGAGCAGTTCTTC,CATLPGGNYNEQFF
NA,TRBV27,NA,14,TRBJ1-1,TGTGCCAGCAGCCCAGAACCCTCGAACTTTAGGGCTTTCTTT,CASSPEPSNFRAFF
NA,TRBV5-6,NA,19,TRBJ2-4,TGTGCCAGCAGCTTGGGCCCAGAGGGCCCCCCCGAGGACAAAAACATTCAGTACTTC,CASSLGPEGPPEDKNIQYF
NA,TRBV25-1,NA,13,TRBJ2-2,TGTGCCAGCAGTTTCAGGTCAACCGGGGAGCTGTTTTTT,CASSFRSTGELFF
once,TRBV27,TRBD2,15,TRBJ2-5,TGTGCCAGCAGTTTTTTGGGGAGGGCGGGGGAGACCCAGTACTTC,CASSFLGRAGETQYF
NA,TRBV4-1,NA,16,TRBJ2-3,TGCGCCAGCAGCCACCCCGGCGGGGCAGGCACAGATACGCAGTATTTT,CASSHPGGAGTDTQYF
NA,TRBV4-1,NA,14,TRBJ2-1,TGCGCCAGCAGCCGCTTAGGGCAGGGCAATGAGCAGTTCTTC,CASSRLGQGNEQFF
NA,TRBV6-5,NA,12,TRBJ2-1,TGTGCCAGCAGTGCCGTGAACAATGAGCAGTTCTTC,CASSAVNNEQFF
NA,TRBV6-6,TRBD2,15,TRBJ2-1,TGTGCCAGCAGCCCGGGACGGCGGGAGCTCACTGAGCAGTTCTTC,CASSPGRRELTEQFF
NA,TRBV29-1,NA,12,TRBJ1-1,TGCAGCGTTCCCGACATGAACACTGAAGCTTTCTTT,CSVPDMNTEAFF
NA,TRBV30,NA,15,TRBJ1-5,TGTGCCTGGAGTGGGTCCCCAGGGGGCAATCAGCCCCAGCATTTT,CAWSGSPGGNQPQHF
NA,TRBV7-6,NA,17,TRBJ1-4,TGTGCCAGCAGCTTACCTCCCGACAGGCCCGATAATGAAAAACTGTTTTTT,CASSLPPDRPDNEKLFF
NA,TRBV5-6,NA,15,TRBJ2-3,TGTGCCAGCAGTCCGACGGCTTCTAGCACAGATACGCAGTATTTT,CASSPTASSTDTQYF
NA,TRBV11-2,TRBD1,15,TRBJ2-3,TGTGCCAGCAGCTCCGGGACAGTCCACACAGATACGCAGTATTTT,CASSSGTVHTDTQYF
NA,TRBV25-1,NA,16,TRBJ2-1,TGTGCCAGCAGTGAATCTTGGCTGGGCTCGGGCAATGAGCAGTTCTTC,CASSESWLGSGNEQFF
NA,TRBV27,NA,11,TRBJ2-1,TGTGCCAGCAGTTCGACCGGAGAGCAGTTCTTC,CASSSTGEQFF